This entry lists 18 T cell receptor beta chains sequenced from one sample in a study of cytomegalovirus exposure and HLA in healthy donors. Profiling relied on immunoSEQ multiplex PCR, and the TCRdb table lists in-frame clones only, not all of them. The sample has 50,000 to 65,000 clones; about 95% are singletons. The sequencing input was PBMCs. These receptors were obtained from a woman aged 18-29 years in good health and CMV-seronegative.

The J gene is TRBJ2-2, the V gene TRBV10-3; the match to TRBD2 covers 10 bases. Germline CDR1 ENHRY, CDR2 SYGVKD. The J segment lost 3 bases and the V segment lost 4 bases, leaving 11 bases of the junction unmatched. The CDR3 extends over 18 amino acids. CDR3 region: CAISAASGSLRYTGELFF. The CDR3 DNA follows: TGTGCCATCAGTGCTGCTAGCGGGAGCCTCCGATACACCGGGGAGCTGTTTTTT.

This chain connects TRBV28 to TRBJ2-7; 9 bases align to TRBD2. The ends lost 3 bases at V and 6 bases at J; junction bases unmatched: 9. The length of the CDR3 is 15 residues. The germline CDR1 and CDR2 sequences are MDHEN and SYDVKM. This CDR3 is CASSLGSAGGGEQYF. DNA for the CDR3: TGTGCCAGCAGTTTGGGGTCGGCGGGAGGGGGCGAGCAGTACTTC. Full variable domain (missing parts from reference TRBV28 and TRBJ2-7): DVKVTQSSRYLVKRTGEKVFLECVQDMDHENMFWYRQDPGLGLRLIYFSYDVKMKEKGDIPEGYSVSREKKERFSLILESASTNQTSMYLCASSLGSAGGGEQYFGPGTRLTVT.

This chain connects TRBV7-8 to TRBJ2-6; the D gene is possibly TRBD2 (6 bases). Trimming took 2 bases from V and 4 from J, leaving 6 bases between them. Germline V gene sequence: CDR1 SGHVS, CDR2 FQNEAQ. The CDR3 loop spans 14 amino acids. CDR3 coding DNA: TGTGCCAGCAGCTTACGGGGGGGGGCCAACGTCCTGACTTTC. It specifies CASSLRGGANVLTF.

V gene TRBV28 combines with J gene TRBJ1-2; D may be TRBD1 (5 bases). Trimming removed 5 bases from V and 2 bases from J, with 24 bases in between. Germline assignment: CDR1 MDHEN and CDR2 SYDVKM. The CDR3 has 18 amino acids. CDR3: CASSPRGRWATPNYGYTF. The CDR3 bases are TGTGCCAGCAGTCCTAGGGGTAGATGGGCTACTCCCAACTATGGCTACACCTTC.

This clone was recorded once. The chain is built from TRBV7-2 and TRBJ1-1; 10 bases map to TRBD1. With 5 bases clipped from V and 11 bases from J, the junction kept 8 bases outside the gene matches. The CDR3 has 13 residues. Germline CDR1 SGHTA, CDR2 FQGNSA. The CDR3 DNA reads as TGTGCCAGCAGCCCAGACAGGGGGCCCTTGGCTTTCTTT. This encodes CASSPDRGPLAFF.

The chain joins TRBV9 to TRBJ1-2; perhaps TRBD1 as D (5 bases). V lost 4 bases to trimming and J lost 7 bases, with 20 bases between them. The germline CDR1 and CDR2 sequences are SGDLS and YYNGEE. CDR3 length: 15 residues. The DNA for the CDR3 is TGTGCCAGCAGCCCCCGGGACTACCTCAGTAGTGGCTACACCTTC. Protein sequence: CASSPRDYLSSGYTF.

V and J are TRBV4-3 and TRBJ2-5; no definite D call. V lost 0 bases and J 5 bases, leaving 7 bases between the germline ends. Germline values: CDR1 LGHNA, CDR2 YSLEER. CDR3 length: 13 residues. The CDR3 reads CASSQDEEETQYF. The CDR3 DNA follows: TGCGCCAGCAGCCAAGATGAGGAGGAGACCCAGTACTTC.

This chain uses TRBV7-2 with TRBJ2-1; D is perhaps TRBD2 (5 bases). V lost 5 bases, J lost 3 bases, and 14 bases lay in between. The germline CDR1 and CDR2 sequences are SGHTA and FQGNSA. The CDR3 consists of 15 residues. The CDR3 spells CASSELEVRYNEQFF. The CDR3 coding sequence is TGTGCCAGCAGCGAACTAGAGGTCCGCTACAATGAGCAGTTCTTC.

The chain employs TRBV2 and TRBJ1-2; D uncertain. The V end was cut by 4 bases, the J end by 4 bases, with 10 bases between. Looked up from germline, CDR1 is SNHLY and CDR2 is FYNNEI. The CDR3 is made up of 13 amino acids. The CDR3 spells CASSVEGPYGYTF. The DNA for the CDR3 is TGTGCCAGCAGTGTCGAGGGTCCCTATGGCTACACCTTC.

The rearrangement links TRBV6-5 to TRBJ2-3; no firm D call. Germline CDR1 reads MNHEY; CDR2 reads SVGAGI. The ends were cut back, 6 bases at V and 6 bases at J, with 13 bases in the middle. The CDR3 loop spans 13 amino acids. The CDR3 sequence: CASRGSYMDTQYF. CDR3 sequence (DNA): TGTGCCAGCAGAGGTAGCTATATGGATACGCAGTATTTT.

The rearrangement uses TRBV13 and TRBJ2-2, with TRBD2 matching over 8 bases. CDR1 is PRHDT, CDR2 FYEKMQ, per germline (reference sequence). The CDR3 is 16 amino acids. V was pared by 5 bases and J by 4 bases, with 9 bases of the junction left unmatched. In DNA, the CDR3 is TGTGCCAGCAGCCTTCCTAGCGGGCCACTCACCGGGGAGCTGTTTTTT. Amino acid sequence: CASSLPSGPLTGELFF.

The V and J genes are TRBV19 and TRBJ2-6; D possibly corresponds to TRBD2 (6 bases). CDR3 length: 19 residues. Germline CDR1 is LNHDA and CDR2 is SQIVND (reference sequence). V lost 3 bases to trimming and J lost 0 bases, with 18 bases between them. CDR3 region: CASSIGRDHIASGANVLTF. The DNA for the CDR3 is TGTGCCAGTAGTATCGGGCGGGACCACATAGCCTCTGGGGCCAACGTCCTGACTTTC.

The chain links TRBV7-9 to TRBJ2-1; 7 positions match TRBD1. The CDR3 contains 15 residues. In germline, CDR1 is SEHNR, CDR2 FQNEAQ (reference sequence). V dropped 5 bases and J dropped 3; count of bases not matched to a gene: 7. The CDR3 sequence is CASSTVGTDYNEQFF. In DNA, the CDR3 is TGTGCCAGCAGCACCGTGGGGACAGACTACAATGAGCAGTTCTTC.

This rearrangement joins TRBV27 to TRBJ2-7; TRBD1 is a possible D gene (5 bases). Germline assignment: CDR1 MNHEY and CDR2 SMNVEV (reference sequence). CDR3 size: 16 residues. Trimming shortened V by 3 bases and J by 2 bases, and 17 bases separated the two germline ends. The CDR3 region has the DNA TGTGCCAGCAGTTTCGGGCAGGGATCACCACCCTACGAGCAGTACTTC. Translating it yields CASSFGQGSPPYEQYF.

The chain has TRBV5-4 and TRBJ1-2; no firm D call. The CDR3 covers 14 residues. Germline CDR1 is SGHNT and CDR2 is YYREEE (reference sequence). V was pared by 0 bases and J by 2 bases, with 8 bases between. CDR3 bases: TGTGCCAGCAGCTTGGCCCTCGAGAACTATGGCTACACCTTC. Translating it yields CASSLALENYGYTF.

The chain combines TRBV4-3 with TRBJ1-1, with a possible D match to TRBD1 (5 bases). The CDR3 is 13 residues long. Germline CDR1 and CDR2: LGHNA and YSLEER. Between the trimmed V and J ends, which lost 4 bases and 3 bases, there was a span of 9 bases. Written as DNA, the CDR3 is TGCGCCAGCAGCCGGGAAGGGGACACTGAAGCTTTCTTT. Its protein product is CASSREGDTEAFF.

The V call is TRBV19, the J call TRBJ1-5, with TRBD1 identical over 10 bases. The CDR3 runs to 16 residues. Germline CDR1 reads LNHDA; CDR2 reads SQIVND (reference sequence). Trimming cost V 6 bases and J 7 bases; bases outside gene matches: 12. DNA of the CDR3: TGTGCCAGTAGGGTTATGGACAGGGGGTTTGGGCAGCCCCAGCATTTT. Protein: CASRVMDRGFGQPQHF.

The chain couples TRBV28 to TRBJ1-4; the D gene is possibly TRBD1 (5 bases). The CDR3 has 15 residues. Trimming took off 7 bases at V and 4 bases at J, with 16 bases between the two ends. Looked up from germline, CDR1 is MDHEN and CDR2 is SYDVKM. As DNA, the CDR3 is TGTGCCAGCACCGCCCCCGGTAGGGGTAATGAAAAACTGTTTTTT. This translates into CASTAPGRGNEKLFF.